This passage covers 18 T cell receptor beta chains from one sample sequenced in a study of persistence of HIV-infected CD4 T cells. Their antigen targets remain unknown. The libraries were made with immunoSEQ version 4 in survey mode. Method: immunoSEQ multiplex PCR; TCRdb's copy keeps in-frame clones and lacks some. The sample contains about 20,000 clones, more than 75% of which appear only once. Cells were stimulated with CMV-infected fibroblast lysates at approximately 10 ug/mL. CD4+ T cells upregulating both CD40 ligand and CD69 were sorted as responding cells. The sample consisted of CD4+ T cells sorted from PBMCs after 18-hour stimulation, taken from a patient who received antiretroviral therapy. The receptors originated from an adult man with HIV who was CMV-seropositive.

The rearrangement joins TRBV28 to TRBJ1-2; 11 bases match TRBD1. The CDR3 runs 13 residues. Germline assignment: CDR1 MDHEN and CDR2 SYDVKM. After removal of 8 bases from V and 6 bases from J, the junction contained 5 bases not matched to a gene. The CDR3: CASCRTGGNGYTF. CDR3 sequence (DNA): TGTGCCAGCTGTCGGACAGGGGGCAATGGCTACACCTTC.

The genes are TRBV18 and TRBJ2-1; 8 bases are a match to TRBD1. CDR3 size: 16 residues. CDR1 is KGHSH, CDR2 LQKENI, per germline. The V gene end was trimmed by 0 bases and the J gene end by 8 bases; junction bases not matched to a gene: 9. The CDR3 DNA reads as TGTGCCAGCTCACCACCGAACCAGGGGGCGAAGTATGAGCAGTTCTTC. This encodes CASSPPNQGAKYEQFF.

The chain is built from TRBV27 and TRBJ2-7; a possible D gene is TRBD2 (6 bases). Trimming cost V 0 bases and J 3 bases, with 21 bases left between them. The CDR3 extends over 18 amino acids. Germline V gene sequence: CDR1 MNHEY, CDR2 SMNVEV (reference sequence). The CDR3 sequence: CASSLSSGGQQGGYEQYF. The CDR3, as DNA: TGTGCCAGCAGTTTATCTAGTGGCGGCCAGCAGGGAGGCTACGAGCAGTACTTC.

The sample holds one count of this clone. The chain links TRBV6-5 to TRBJ2-3; D not certain. V shed 6 bases and J shed 3 bases, with 4 bases lying between them. This CDR3 has 11 amino acids. Per the germline V gene, CDR1 is MNHEY and CDR2 is SVGAGI. The CDR3 DNA follows: TGTGCCAGCAGCTCTACAGATACGCAGTATTTT. Translated: CASSSTDTQYF.

This chain links TRBV6-5 with TRBJ1-5; no reliable D call. With 2 bases removed from V and 10 bases from J, the gap between germline ends came to 9 bases. CDR3 length: 12 amino acids. CDR1 and CDR2 (germline): MNHEY, SVGAGI. CDR3: CASSYLQGPQHF. In DNA, the CDR3 is TGTGCCAGCAGTTACCTTCAAGGACCCCAGCATTTT.

V usage is TRBV9 and J usage is TRBJ2-7; TRBD1 is a possible D gene (6 bases). From germline, CDR1 is SGDLS and CDR2 YYNGEE. The CDR3 is 15 residues long. Deletions cut 4 bases from V and 3 bases from J, with 17 bases between. The chain's CDR3 is CASSPHAGQYYEQYF. DNA for the CDR3: TGTGCCAGCAGCCCCCACGCCGGACAGTACTACGAGCAGTACTTC.

The V and J genes are TRBV6-1 and TRBJ1-1; no clear D gene. CDR1 MNHNS and CDR2 SASEGT come from the germline V gene. This CDR3 comprises 13 residues. V dropped 2 bases and J dropped 4 bases, with 8 bases sitting between them. The CDR3 region has the DNA TGTGCCAGCAGTGAAAGGTTAGGCACTGAAGCTTTCTTT. It yields the protein CASSERLGTEAFF.

In this sample, this clone turned up a few times. The CDR3 DNA follows: TGTGCCAGCAGCCTTGGACAGAGCTCCTATAATTCACCCCTCCACTTT. This gives the protein CASSLGQSSYNSPLHF. This chain links TRBV3-1 (or the pseudogene TRBV3-2) with TRBJ1-6; weak D call: TRBD1 (6 bases). CDR3 length equals 16 residues. V was clipped by 4 bases and J by 0 bases, with 10 bases between them. From germline, CDR1 is LGHDT and CDR2 YNNKEL (reference sequence).

CDR3 in amino acids: CASSPPQDGAGELFF. CDR3 coding DNA: TGTGCCAGCAGTCCCCCCCAGGACGGCGCCGGGGAGCTGTTTTTT. The chain uses TRBV28 and TRBJ2-2, with no clear D. Germline V lookup: CDR1 MDHEN, CDR2 SYDVKM. Trimming left V 5 bases short and J 6 bases short, with 16 bases between. This CDR3 is 15 amino acids long. The entire variable domain, with the rest obtained from reference TRBV28 and TRBJ2-2, is as follows: DVKVTQSSRYLVKRTGEKVFLECVQDMDHENMFWYRQDPGLGLRLIYFSYDVKMKEKGDIPEGYSVSREKKERFSLILESASTNQTSMYLCASSPPQDGAGELFFGEGSRLTVL.

This chain joins TRBV11-3 and TRBJ2-1; no reliable D call. Trimming removed 4 bases at V and 2 bases at J, with 15 bases between. This CDR3 comprises 16 residues. CDR1 and CDR2 (germline): SGHNT, YENEEA. The CDR3 sequence is CASSSNGLVPYNEQFF. Written as DNA, the CDR3 is TGTGCCAGCAGCTCGAACGGTCTAGTCCCCTACAATGAGCAGTTCTTC.

The rearrangement links TRBV5-5 to TRBJ2-1, with D uncertain. From germline, CDR1 is SGHKS and CDR2 YYEKEE (reference sequence). Trimming took off 0 bases at V and 6 bases at J, with 13 bases between the two ends. The length of the CDR3 is 15 residues. The CDR3 sequence: CASSLVRAIGNEQFF. For the CDR3, the DNA is TGTGCCAGCAGCTTGGTTAGGGCGATCGGCAATGAGCAGTTCTTC.

The rearrangement links TRBV19 to TRBJ2-7, with 7 bases that match TRBD1. Germline V gene data show CDR1 as LNHDA and CDR2 as SQIVND (reference sequence). This CDR3 is built from 14 residues. The J segment lost 5 bases and the V segment lost 6 bases, leaving 10 bases of the junction unmatched. The CDR3 here is CASRRDGQVDEQYF. DNA of the CDR3: TGTGCCAGTAGGAGAGATGGACAGGTCGACGAGCAGTACTTC. Based on the CDR3 plus reference TRBV19 and TRBJ2-7, the full variable domain is DGGITQSPKYLFRKEGQNVTLSCEQNLNHDAMYWYRQDPGQGLRLIYYSQIVNDFQKGDIAEGYSVSREKKESFPLTVTSAQKNPTAFYLCASRRDGQVDEQYFGPGTRLTVT.

The chain joins TRBV6-6 to TRBJ1-3; D is undetermined. V lost 5 bases, J lost 0 bases, and 8 bases lay in between. CDR3 length: 14 amino acids. Germline V lookup: CDR1 MNHNY, CDR2 SVGAGI (reference sequence). The CDR3 protein is CASSPGVSGNTIYF. As DNA, the CDR3 is TGTGCCAGCAGTCCGGGAGTCTCTGGAAACACCATATATTTT.

The chain recombines TRBV15 with TRBJ1-6; no definite D call. From germline, CDR1 is LNHNV and CDR2 YYDKDF (reference sequence). Trimming left V 0 bases short and J 11 bases short, with 8 bases between. The CDR3 is 13 residues long. The DNA of the CDR3 is TGTGCCACCAGCAGAGATGGGCTCACACCCCTCCACTTT. It translates to CATSRDGLTPLHF.

This clone was observed a handful of times. CDR3 protein: CASSLTLGQNNEQFF. CDR3 in DNA: TGTGCCAGCAGCCTGACCTTAGGACAGAACAATGAGCAGTTCTTC. V is TRBV7-3 and J is TRBJ2-1; perhaps TRBD1 as D (6 bases). The CDR3 loop spans 15 amino acids. V was trimmed by 5 bases and J by 5 bases, leaving 16 bases between them. The germline V gene encodes CDR1 SGHTA and CDR2 FQGTGA.

Sample share makes this clone medium-sized. This CDR3 is CASSPDRKQPQHF. In DNA, the CDR3 is TGTGCCAGCAGTCCGGACAGGAAGCAGCCCCAGCATTTT. The chain joins TRBV2 to TRBJ1-5, with 7 nucleotides matching TRBD1. Germline CDR1 and CDR2: SNHLY and FYNNEI. CDR3 length: 13 residues. V lost 5 bases and J lost 7; bases outside the gene matches: 5.

The chain recombines TRBV10-3 with TRBJ1-2; 10 bases map to TRBD1. Germline V lookup: CDR1 ENHRY, CDR2 SYGVKD. V was pared by 8 bases and J by 8 bases, with 8 bases of the junction left unmatched. There are 13 residues in the CDR3. In nucleotides, the CDR3 is TGTGCCATCCGGGACAGGGGCGAGCAGGGCTACACCTTC. Translation gives CAIRDRGEQGYTF.

This clone was detected once. This chain connects TRBV9 to TRBJ1-2; 7 positions agree with TRBD1. This CDR3 comprises 14 residues. The V gene end was trimmed by 3 bases and the J gene end by 4 bases; junction bases not matched to a gene: 6. Germline V gene data show CDR1 as SGDLS and CDR2 as YYNGEE. CDR3 DNA sequence: TGTGCCAGCAGCGCTACCGGGACAGCCTATGGCTACACCTTC. Translation: CASSATGTAYGYTF.